This T cell receptor (beta chain) was sequenced during a study of cytomegalovirus exposure and HLA in healthy donors. The CDR3 has 15 residues. Comments on this clone: The target antigen is unknown.

Study findings and constraints: An assumption of roughly uniform sequencing depth across donors underlay the presence/absence analyses. Cytomegalovirus association was listed for 150 or so TCR beta chains. It is likely that the observed cluster of highly shared sequence variants was a sequencing artifact. Reportedly, fewer N-insertions than the roughly 600-donor mean appeared in an Asian-associated ancestry cluster in a later analysis.

Primers included in the PCR were 60 Vbeta and 13 Jbeta primers. Only in-frame clones appear in the TCRdb table, and some are missing; sequencing was by immunoSEQ multiplex PCR. The sample holds fewer than 120,000 clones, around three quarters seen once. Sequenced sample: PBMCs. This clonotype was obtained from a woman aged 25 to 39 in good health and CMV-seronegative. The V gene is TRBV21-1, the J gene TRBJ2-4; the table calls TRBD2, which could not be checked here. TRBV21-1 is a pseudogene. The CDR3 is CASGEGAEAKNIQYF. The CDR3 coding sequence is TGTGCCAGCGGGGAGGGAGCGGAGGCCAAAAACATTCAGTACTTC.